Listed below are T cell receptor beta chains from one sample, sequenced in a study of cytomegalovirus exposure and HLA in healthy donors. Using immunoSEQ multiplex PCR, the repertoire was profiled, and TCRdb retains in-frame clones only, with some absent. The sample consists of 68,000 or so clones, around four fifths of them appearing once. The sample was PBMCs. The receptors come from a woman aged 25-40 years in good health and CMV-seronegative. CDR3s include the opening cysteine and the closing phenylalanine or tryptophan. The order of the fields is J gene, clone size, V gene, D gene, CDR3 DNA, CDR3 protein. A D gene is named only where the DNA matches it firmly. The size of a clone is reported for some rows only, either as once, few or many, or as a class for expanded clones.

j_call: TRBJ1-1
clone_size: .
v_call: TRBV30
d_call: .
cdr3_nt: TGTGCCTGGAGCCCCCTCAACCAGGGCAGCGCTTTCTTT
cdr3_aa: CAWSPLNQGSAFF

j_call: TRBJ1-4
clone_size: .
v_call: TRBV9
d_call: .
cdr3_nt: TGTGCCAGCAGCGTAAGCGGGGGCTGGGCTGAAAAACTGTTTTTT
cdr3_aa: CASSVSGGWAEKLFF

j_call: TRBJ1-6
clone_size: .
v_call: TRBV30
d_call: .
cdr3_nt: TGTGCCGAAACCTCCTCGAGCTCCTATAATTCACCCCTCCACTTT
cdr3_aa: CAETSSSSYNSPLHF

j_call: TRBJ1-1
clone_size: once
v_call: TRBV6-5
d_call: .
cdr3_nt: TGTGCCAGCAGTTACTCCTACAGGAACACTGAAGCTTTCTTT
cdr3_aa: CASSYSYRNTEAFF

j_call: TRBJ2-7
clone_size: .
v_call: TRBV13
d_call: .
cdr3_nt: TGTGCCAGCAGCCCAACCCTAGCGAGAAGCTCCTACGAGCAGTACTTC
cdr3_aa: CASSPTLARSSYEQYF

j_call: TRBJ2-2
clone_size: .
v_call: TRBV9
d_call: .
cdr3_nt: TGTGCCAGCAGCGTAGCGCAGGCTCGGGGAGGAGGGACCGGGGAGCTGTTTTTT
cdr3_aa: CASSVAQARGGGTGELFF

j_call: TRBJ1-1
clone_size: .
v_call: TRBV6-5
d_call: .
cdr3_nt: TGTGCCAGCAGTTACGGCCAGGGAGGATTGACTGAAGCTTTCTTT
cdr3_aa: CASSYGQGGLTEAFF

j_call: TRBJ2-5
clone_size: .
v_call: TRBV6-5
d_call: TRBD2
cdr3_nt: TGTGCCAGCACCGGGGGAGGAGCGGGGGAAGAGACCCAGTACTTC
cdr3_aa: CASTGGGAGEETQYF

j_call: TRBJ2-5
clone_size: .
v_call: TRBV25-1
d_call: TRBD2
cdr3_nt: TGTGCCAGCAGTGGGGTTAGCGGGAGGGCAGGGGGCGAAGAGACCCAGTACTTC
cdr3_aa: CASSGVSGRAGGEETQYF

j_call: TRBJ2-2
clone_size: .
v_call: TRBV6-5
d_call: .
cdr3_nt: TGTGCCAGCAGTTACTCCCGCACCGGGGAGCTGTTTTTT
cdr3_aa: CASSYSRTGELFF

j_call: TRBJ1-5
clone_size: few
v_call: TRBV6-1
d_call: .
cdr3_nt: TGTGCCAGCAGTGAATTACGGGGAGGTAGGCAGCCCCAGCATTTT
cdr3_aa: CASSELRGGRQPQHF

j_call: TRBJ2-4
clone_size: .
v_call: TRBV30
d_call: .
cdr3_nt: TGTGCCTGGATTCCAGGGGTAGCCAAAAACATTCAGTACTTC
cdr3_aa: CAWIPGVAKNIQYF

j_call: TRBJ2-7
clone_size: .
v_call: TRBV27
d_call: TRBD2
cdr3_nt: TGTGCCAGCAGTTTTGAGCGGGGGGGATACGAGCAGTACTTC
cdr3_aa: CASSFERGGYEQYF

j_call: TRBJ1-2
clone_size: .
v_call: TRBV30
d_call: .
cdr3_nt: TGTGCCTGGAGTAAGACTTCTAACTATGGCTACACCTTC
cdr3_aa: CAWSKTSNYGYTF

j_call: TRBJ2-3
clone_size: .
v_call: TRBV4-1
d_call: .
cdr3_nt: TGCGCCAGCAGCCGGAGGGAACGGCAGCTTTCAGATACGCAGTATTTT
cdr3_aa: CASSRRERQLSDTQYF

j_call: TRBJ1-4
clone_size: .
v_call: TRBV15
d_call: .
cdr3_nt: TGTGCCACCAGCAGAGATACAAGACAGGAGGAAAAACTGTTTTTT
cdr3_aa: CATSRDTRQEEKLFF

j_call: TRBJ1-5
clone_size: .
v_call: TRBV11-2
d_call: .
cdr3_nt: TGTGCCAGCAGCTCCCAACAGGGTCAGCCCCAGCATTTT
cdr3_aa: CASSSQQGQPQHF